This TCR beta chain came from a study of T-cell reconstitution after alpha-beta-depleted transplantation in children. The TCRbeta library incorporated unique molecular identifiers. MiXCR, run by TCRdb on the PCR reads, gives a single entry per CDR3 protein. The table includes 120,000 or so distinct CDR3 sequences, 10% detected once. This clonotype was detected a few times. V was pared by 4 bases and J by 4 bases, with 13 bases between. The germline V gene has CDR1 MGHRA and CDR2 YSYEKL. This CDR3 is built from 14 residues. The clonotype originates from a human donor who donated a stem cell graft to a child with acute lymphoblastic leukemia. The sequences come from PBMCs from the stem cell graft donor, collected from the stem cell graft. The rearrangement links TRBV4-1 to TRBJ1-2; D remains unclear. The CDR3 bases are TGCGCCAGCAGCCCACCGACGGGATTCTATGGCTACACCTTC. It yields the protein CASSPPTGFYGYTF.